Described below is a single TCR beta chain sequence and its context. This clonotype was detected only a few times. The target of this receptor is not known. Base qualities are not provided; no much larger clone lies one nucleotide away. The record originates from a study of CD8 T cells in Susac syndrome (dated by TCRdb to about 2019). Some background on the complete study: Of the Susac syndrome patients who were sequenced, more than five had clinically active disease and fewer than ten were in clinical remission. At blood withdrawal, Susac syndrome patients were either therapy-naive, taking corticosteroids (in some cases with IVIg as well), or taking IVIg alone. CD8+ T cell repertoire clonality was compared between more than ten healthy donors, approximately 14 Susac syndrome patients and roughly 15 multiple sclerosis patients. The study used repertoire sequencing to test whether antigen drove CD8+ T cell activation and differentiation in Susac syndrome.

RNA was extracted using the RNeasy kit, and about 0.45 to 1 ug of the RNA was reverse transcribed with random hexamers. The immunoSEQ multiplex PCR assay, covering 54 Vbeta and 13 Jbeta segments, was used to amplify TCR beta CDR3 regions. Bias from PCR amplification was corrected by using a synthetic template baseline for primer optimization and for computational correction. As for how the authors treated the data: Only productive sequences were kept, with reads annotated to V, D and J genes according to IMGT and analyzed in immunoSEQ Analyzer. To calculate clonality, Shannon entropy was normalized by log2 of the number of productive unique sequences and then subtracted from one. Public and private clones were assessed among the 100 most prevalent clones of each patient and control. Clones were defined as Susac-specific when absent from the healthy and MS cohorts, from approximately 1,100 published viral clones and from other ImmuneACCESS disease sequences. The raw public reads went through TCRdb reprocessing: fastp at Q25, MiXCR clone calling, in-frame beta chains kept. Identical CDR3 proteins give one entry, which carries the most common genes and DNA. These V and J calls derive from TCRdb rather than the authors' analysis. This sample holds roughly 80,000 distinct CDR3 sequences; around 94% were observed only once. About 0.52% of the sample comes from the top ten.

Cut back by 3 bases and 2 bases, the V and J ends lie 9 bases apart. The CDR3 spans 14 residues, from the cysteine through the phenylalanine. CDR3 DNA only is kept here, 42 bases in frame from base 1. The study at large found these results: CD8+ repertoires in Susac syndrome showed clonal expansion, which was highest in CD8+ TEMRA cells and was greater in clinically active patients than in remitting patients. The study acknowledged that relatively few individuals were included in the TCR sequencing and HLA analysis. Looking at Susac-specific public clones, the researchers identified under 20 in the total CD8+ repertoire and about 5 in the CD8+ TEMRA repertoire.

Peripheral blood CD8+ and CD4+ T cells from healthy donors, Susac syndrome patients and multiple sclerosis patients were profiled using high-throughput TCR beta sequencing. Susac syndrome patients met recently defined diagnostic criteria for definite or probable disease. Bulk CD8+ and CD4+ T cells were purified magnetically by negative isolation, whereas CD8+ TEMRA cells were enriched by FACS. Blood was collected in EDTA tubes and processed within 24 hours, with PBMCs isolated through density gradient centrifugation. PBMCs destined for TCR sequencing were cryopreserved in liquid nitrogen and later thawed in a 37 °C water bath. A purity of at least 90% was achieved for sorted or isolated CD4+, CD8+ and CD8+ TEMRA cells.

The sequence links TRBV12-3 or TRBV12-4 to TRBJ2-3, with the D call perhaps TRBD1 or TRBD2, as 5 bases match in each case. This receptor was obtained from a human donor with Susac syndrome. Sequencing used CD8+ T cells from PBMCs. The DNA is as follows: TGTGCCAGCAGTTTGCTCGGGGCCACAGATACGCAGTATTTT. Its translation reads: CASSLLGATDTQYF.